This is a list of T cell receptor beta chains from one sample in a study of regulatory T cells in long-lasting Graves disease. MiXCR was run by TCRdb on the multiplex PCR reads, yielding one entry per CDR3 protein. This sample has roughly 400,000 distinct CDR3 sequences, with 20% to 25% found just once. The sample in question was peripheral blood mononuclear cells (PBMCs), obtained when the disease was refractory, from a patient treated with antithyroid drugs. Every receptor here comes from a female donor with Graves disease. Each CDR3 is given with its conserved first and last residue. D genes are given only for firm matches. Clone size, where shown, is once, few, many, or a class for clones that have expanded.

D	V	size	J	CDR3	DNA
TRBD1	TRBV6-5	few	TRBJ2-7	CASSYVTGDLPYEQYF	TGTGCCAGCAGTTACGTTACAGGGGATTTGCCCTACGAGCAGTACTTC
NA	TRBV6-2/TRBV6-3	many	TRBJ2-7	CASSYYPSAYEQYF	TGTGCCAGCAGTTACTACCCTTCAGCCTACGAGCAGTACTTC
TRBD2	TRBV12-3/TRBV12-4	NA	TRBJ2-7	CASRPGGLNEQYF	TGTGCCAGCAGACCGGGAGGACTGAACGAGCAGTACTTC
TRBD1	TRBV20-1	few	TRBJ1-1	CSARDQTDRDRGHRLTTEAFF	TGCAGTGCTAGAGACCAAACGGACCGGGACAGGGGGCATAGGTTGACGACTGAAGCTTTCTTT
TRBD2	TRBV6-9	few	TRBJ2-1	CASSHFSGTSGSGRNNEQFF	TGTGCCAGCAGTCATTTTTCCGGGACTAGCGGATCAGGGCGAAACAATGAGCAGTTCTTC
NA	TRBV18	NA	TRBJ2-1	CASSPPSGTPGGEQFF	TGTGCCAGCTCACCACCGTCCGGGACGCCGGGCGGGGAGCAGTTCTTC
TRBD2	TRBV3-1	few	TRBJ2-7	CASSPRGLAGGVSYEQYF	TGTGCCAGCAGCCCCCGTGGCCTAGCGGGAGGTGTATCCTACGAGCAGTACTTC
NA	TRBV28	few	TRBJ2-3	CASSSGSTDTQYF	TGTGCCAGCAGTTCAGGGAGCACAGATACGCAGTATTTT
NA	TRBV12-3/TRBV12-4	many	TRBJ1-1	CASSSQDGWAFF	TGTGCCAGCAGTTCTCAGGATGGTTGGGCTTTCTTT
NA	TRBV20-1	NA	TRBJ1-5	CSARDLRTASNQPQHF	TGCAGTGCTAGAGATCTACGGACAGCCTCTAATCAGCCCCAGCATTTT
NA	TRBV2	many	TRBJ2-6	CASSRQLSGTNVLTF	TGTGCCAGCAGTCGACAGCTCTCTGGGACCAACGTCCTGACTTTC
NA	TRBV29-1	many	TRBJ2-7	CSVQLGAREQYF	TGCAGCGTTCAACTGGGCGCTAGAGAGCAGTACTTC
NA	TRBV6-1	NA	TRBJ1-5	CASSTGLSNQPQHF	TGTGCCAGCAGTACGGGACTTAGCAATCAGCCCCAGCATTTT
NA	TRBV20-1	NA	TRBJ2-7	CSARGTHAYEQYF	TGCAGTGCTAGAGGGACTCACGCCTACGAGCAGTACTTC
TRBD2	TRBV4-1	few	TRBJ2-4	CASSHVGTSGSSRNIQYF	TGCGCCAGCAGCCACGTAGGGACTAGCGGGAGTAGTCGGAACATTCAGTACTTC
NA	TRBV6-5	many	TRBJ2-5	CASSYAGWGGETQYF	TGTGCCAGCAGTTACGCAGGGTGGGGCGGAGAGACCCAGTACTTC
NA	TRBV2	NA	TRBJ2-1	CASPSGTVHNEQFF	TGTGCCAGTCCAAGCGGGACAGTCCACAATGAGCAGTTCTTC
TRBD1	TRBV28	many	TRBJ1-2	CASSSTAWTGHPGYTF	TGTGCCAGCAGTTCCACCGCCTGGACAGGGCATCCTGGCTACACCTTC
TRBD1	TRBV6-1	NA	TRBJ2-7	CATNRQGVYEQYF	TGTGCCACCAACCGACAGGGAGTCTACGAGCAGTACTTC
NA	TRBV12-3/TRBV12-4	NA	TRBJ2-2	CASSLGQTGELFF	TGTGCCAGCAGTTTGGGGCAGACCGGGGAGCTGTTTTTT
NA	TRBV7-9	NA	TRBJ2-2	CASSPRGGSNTGELFF	TGTGCCAGCAGCCCCCGAGGAGGCTCGAATACCGGGGAGCTGTTTTTT
NA	TRBV5-5	few	TRBJ2-5	CASSLDLQRETQYF	TGTGCCAGCAGCTTGGACCTCCAGAGAGAGACCCAGTACTTC
NA	TRBV6-2/TRBV6-3	few	TRBJ1-1	CASFEAVGKTEAFF	TGTGCCAGCTTCGAAGCAGTCGGGAAAACTGAAGCTTTCTTT
NA	TRBV15	NA	TRBJ1-5	CATSRGWSGGTQPQHF	TGTGCCACCAGCAGAGGGTGGTCAGGAGGGACTCAGCCCCAGCATTTT
NA	TRBV12-3/TRBV12-4	many	TRBJ1-2	CASSFIISGYRYGYTF	TGTGCCAGCAGTTTCATCATCTCCGGGTATCGGTATGGCTACACCTTC
TRBD1	TRBV7-2	NA	TRBJ1-3	CASSIETGSGNTIYF	TGTGCCAGCAGCATAGAGACAGGGTCGGGGAACACCATATATTTT
TRBD2	TRBV27	many	TRBJ2-7	CASSLKAPLGGSYEQYF	TGTGCCAGCAGTTTGAAGGCCCCCCTGGGAGGGTCTTACGAGCAGTACTTC
TRBD1	TRBV5-1	NA	TRBJ2-5	CASRDRARETQYF	TGCGCCAGCAGGGACAGGGCGCGAGAGACCCAGTACTTC
NA	TRBV19	few	TRBJ1-1	CASSPERAWVYTEAFF	TGTGCCAGTAGCCCTGAGAGGGCCTGGGTGTACACTGAAGCTTTCTTT
NA	TRBV2	many	TRBJ1-1	CASSADSGTEAFF	TGTGCCAGCAGTGCAGACAGTGGGACTGAAGCTTTCTTT
NA	TRBV10-3	few	TRBJ1-5	CAISDPALPGNQPQHF	TGTGCCATCAGTGACCCGGCCTTGCCTGGCAATCAACCCCAGCATTTT
NA	TRBV29-1	many	TRBJ1-1	CSVKPGPYLNTEAFF	TGCAGCGTGAAGCCGGGACCGTACCTGAACACTGAAGCTTTCTTT
TRBD1	TRBV28	many	TRBJ2-5	CASSSTRTGRETQYF	TGTGCCAGCAGTTCCACCCGGACAGGTCGAGAGACCCAGTACTTC
NA	TRBV7-2	NA	TRBJ2-7	CASSLYCEQYF	TGTGCCAGCAGCTTATATTGCGAGCAGTACTTC
NA	TRBV11-2	NA	TRBJ1-1	CASSLLRDPIRAEAFF	TGTGCCAGCAGCTTATTGCGGGACCCTATTAGAGCTGAAGCTTTCTTT
NA	TRBV12-3/TRBV12-4	few	TRBJ2-7	CASSSSGPPGEQYF	TGTGCCAGCAGTTCCTCGGGACCTCCGGGCGAGCAGTACTTC
NA	TRBV29-1	many	TRBJ2-5	CSVLGTRNALQETQYF	TGCAGCGTCCTCGGGACACGAAATGCACTCCAAGAGACCCAGTACTTC
NA	TRBV7-9	NA	TRBJ1-4	CASSHGDLPATNEKLFF	TGTGCCAGCAGCCATGGGGATCTACCAGCAACTAATGAAAAACTGTTTTTT
NA	TRBV20-1	many	TRBJ2-7	CSASAVSYEQYF	TGCAGTGCTAGTGCGGTCTCCTACGAGCAGTACTTC
TRBD1	TRBV12-3/TRBV12-4	few	TRBJ2-1	CASTFTGAGNEQFF	TGTGCCAGCACCTTTACAGGGGCCGGGAATGAGCAGTTCTTC
NA	TRBV6-2/TRBV6-3	few	TRBJ2-7	CASSEVGLAPHEQYF	TGTGCCAGCAGTGAAGTGGGCCTGGCTCCCCACGAGCAGTACTTC
NA	TRBV28	many	TRBJ1-4	CASSLPGVNEKLFF	TGTGCCAGCAGTCTCCCGGGGGTAAATGAAAAACTGTTTTTT
NA	TRBV28	few	TRBJ2-2	CASFTHTGELFF	TGTGCCAGCTTCACCCACACCGGGGAGCTGTTTTTT
NA	TRBV12-3/TRBV12-4	few	TRBJ2-7	CASSFKGSSYEQYF	TGTGCCAGCAGTTTTAAGGGGTCCTCCTACGAGCAGTACTTC
TRBD1	TRBV11-2	few	TRBJ2-1	CASSPGQGSHNEQLF	TGTGCCAGCAGCCCCGGACAGGGGTCACACAATGAGCAGCTCTTC
NA	TRBV20-1	NA	TRBJ2-5	CSARGAGPQTQYF	TGCAGTGCTAGAGGGGCAGGGCCACAGACCCAGTACTTC
NA	TRBV5-6	NA	TRBJ2-5	CASSFAGSATQYF	TGTGCCAGCAGCTTCGCCGGGTCCGCGACCCAGTACTTC
TRBD2	TRBV6-2/TRBV6-3	NA	TRBJ2-1	CASRGTSGRNYNEQFF	TGTGCCAGCAGAGGGACTAGCGGGAGGAACTACAATGAGCAGTTCTTC
TRBD2	TRBV20-1	NA	TRBJ2-2	CSARGPTSGRSGELFF	TGCAGTGCTAGAGGTCCGACTAGCGGGAGGTCCGGGGAGCTGTTTTTT
NA	TRBV18	few	TRBJ2-7	CASSLTPGQGHEQYF	TGTGCCAGCTCACTCACCCCGGGGCAGGGTCACGAGCAGTACTTC
NA	TRBV7-9	few	TRBJ2-5	CASSIQRIGQETQYF	TGTGCCAGCAGCATCCAGAGGATCGGGCAAGAGACCCAGTACTTC
TRBD2	TRBV7-2	few	TRBJ2-6	CASSFTSGLSGANVLTF	TGTGCCAGCAGCTTTACTAGCGGGCTCTCTGGGGCCAACGTCCTGACTTTC
NA	TRBV29-1	NA	TRBJ2-1	CSVDEGLSWNEQFF	TGCAGCGTTGACGAAGGACTGAGTTGGAATGAGCAGTTCTTC